These 10 T cell receptor beta chains originate from one sample sequenced in a study of T cells after yellow fever vaccination. TCRdb reprocessed the 5' RACE reads with MiXCR, giving one entry per CDR3 protein. The sample yields about 240,000 distinct CDR3 sequences, approximately 3.5% seen once. Source: PBMCs, taken 15 days after the yellow fever booster vaccination. All receptors come from a young man who received the YFV17D yellow fever vaccine.

This clonotype was detected many times. J is TRBJ1-1 and V is TRBV19; no definite D call. The CDR3 extends over 13 amino acids. CDR1 and CDR2 from the germline V gene are LNHDA and SQIVND (reference sequence). The V end lost 5 bases, the J end lost 4 bases, and 11 bases lay between the germline ends. This CDR3 reads CASSSSVVTEAFF. The CDR3 nucleotides are TGTGCCAGTAGTTCATCAGTTGTCACTGAAGCTTTCTTT.

This clonotype has ten or more counts. The CDR3 is CASSGLYGGLTGELFF. The DNA for the CDR3 is TGTGCCAGCAGCGGGCTTTACGGGGGGCTCACCGGGGAGCTGTTTTTT. The rearrangement joins TRBV7-2 to TRBJ2-2, with D perhaps TRBD2 (7 bases). This CDR3 has 16 residues. V gave up 5 bases and J gave up 4 bases, with 17 bases separating them. Germline V CDR1 and CDR2: SGHTA, FQGNSA.

This clonotype was recorded many times. This chain links TRBV5-6 with TRBJ2-7; 10 bases map to TRBD1. Trimming removed 4 bases from V and 4 bases from J; junction bases left unmatched: 8. Germline V gene lookup returns CDR1 SGHDT and CDR2 YYEEEE. The CDR3 loop spans 15 amino acids. DNA for the CDR3: TGTGCCAGCAGCGATCCGGGACAGGGGTTATACGAGCAGTACTTC. Amino acids: CASSDPGQGLYEQYF.

This clonotype has ten or more counts. The chain employs TRBV29-1 and TRBJ1-5, with D perhaps matching TRBD1 (6 bases). Germline V lookup: CDR1 SQVTM, CDR2 ANQGSEA. Trimming took off 0 bases at V and 7 bases at J, with 10 bases between the two ends. This CDR3 comprises 13 residues. The CDR3 bases are TGCAGCGTTGAAGAAGGGGGTGGGCAGCCCCAGCATTTT. Protein: CSVEEGGGQPQHF. Filled out from reference TRBV29-1 and TRBJ1-5, the complete variable domain reads SAVISQKPSRDICQRGTSLTIQCQVDSQVTMMFWYRQQPGQSLTLIATANQGSEATYESGFVIDKFPISRPNLTFSTLTVSNMSPEDSSIYLCSVEEGGGQPQHFGDGTRLSIL.

This clonotype was recorded many times. CDR3 amino acids: CASSLVGQHNQPQHF. For the CDR3, the DNA is TGCGCCAGCAGCCTAGTAGGACAGCACAATCAGCCCCAGCATTTT. This chain uses TRBV4-1 with TRBJ1-5; TRBD1 might be the D (6 bases). The V gene lost 4 bases and the J gene lost 3 bases, with 13 bases spanning the gap. This CDR3 comprises 15 residues. Germline V gives CDR1 MGHRA, CDR2 YSYEKL.

This clonotype was recorded many times. CDR3 residues: CASRGTGPNQPQHF. The CDR3 DNA reads as TGTGCCAGCAGAGGGACAGGGCCTAATCAGCCCCAGCATTTT. The chain uses TRBV6-5 and TRBJ1-5; 9 nucleotides align to TRBD1. Germline lookup yields CDR1 MNHEY and CDR2 SVGAGI. The CDR3 has 14 amino acids. Trimming removed 6 bases from V and 4 bases from J; junction bases left unmatched: 4.

This clonotype was detected ten times or more. J is TRBJ1-1 and V is TRBV19; 10 nucleotides align to TRBD1. Germline lookup yields CDR1 LNHDA and CDR2 SQIVND (reference sequence). The CDR3 is 16 amino acids. V shed 3 bases, J shed 6 bases, and the junction held 10 bases outside the gene matches. This chain's CDR3 is CASSMPWDRGKSEAFF. Written as DNA, the CDR3 is TGTGCCAGTAGTATGCCTTGGGACAGGGGTAAATCTGAAGCTTTCTTT.

This rearrangement joins TRBV5-1 to TRBJ2-5; D is unresolved. The ends were cut back, 7 bases at V and 2 bases at J, with 15 bases in the middle. CDR1 and CDR2 (germline): SGHRS, YFSETQ. CDR3 length: 14 residues. The CDR3: CASSELRAQETQYF. DNA of the CDR3: TGCGCCAGCTCCGAGTTAAGGGCTCAAGAGACCCAGTACTTC.

This clonotype showed up many times. J is TRBJ2-5 and V is TRBV6-5; TRBD2 agrees at 9 bases. Trimming took 6 bases from V and 7 from J; bases not matched to a gene: 9. CDR3 length equals 14 residues. The germline CDR1 and CDR2 sequences are MNHEY and SVGAGI. The CDR3 bases are TGTGCCAGCAGCCCGGGACTAGCCCACCGGACCCAGTACTTC. It yields the protein CASSPGLAHRTQYF.

This clonotype was recorded at least ten times. The CDR3 bases are TGTGCCAGCAGTTTGTGGACAGGAGTCTACAATGAGCAGTTCTTC. It translates to CASSLWTGVYNEQFF. The chain is built from TRBV12-3 or TRBV12-4 and TRBJ2-1; TRBD1 matches 7 bases. The CDR3 extends over 15 amino acids. J gave up 3 bases and V 3 bases, and 5 bases lay outside the gene matches.